This TCR beta chain is drawn from a study of T cell clones after liver transplantation. Sorting of unstimulated PBMCs yielded separate CD3+CD4+ and CD3+CD8+ fractions. Here immunoSEQ multiplex PCR was the method, and the copy in TCRdb shows in-frame clones only, minus some. The profile shows over 60,000 clones, 80% of them singletons. V shed 1 base and J 2 bases; nucleotides not matched to a gene: 7. CDR3 length: 17 amino acids. The V gene's germline CDR1 is MGHRA and CDR2 YSYEKL. Study-wide results and limits: Post-transplant, graft-donor-reactive CD4 TCRbeta sequences in blood dropped significantly in 5 of 8 subjects.

This clone was found a few times. Its target is unknown. This sequence was found in a human donor who received a liver transplant. Source: CD4+ T cells from blood, taken before liver transplant. The J gene is TRBJ2-2, the V gene TRBV4-1; 7 positions match TRBD2. CDR3 residues: CASSQGVGGINTGELFF. Here the CDR3 DNA reads TGCGCCAGCAGCCAAGGGGTCGGGGGGATAAACACCGGGGAGCTGTTTTTT.